The 30 T cell receptor beta chains below were found in one sample sequenced in a study of PD-1 blockade in classical Hodgkin lymphoma. Exposure to brentuximab vedotin varied, and each patient had relapsed following autologous stem cell transplantation. Libraries were prepared by immunoSEQ multiplex PCR; TCRdb keeps only in-frame clonotypes and omits some of them. The sample yields about 30,000 clones, less than 80% seen once. The sequenced sample was peripheral blood mononuclear cells (PBMCs), obtained before the second cycle of nivolumab. These receptors all stem from a human donor with classical Hodgkin lymphoma.

V is TRBV11-3 and J is TRBJ2-1; D is undetermined. In germline, CDR1 is SGHNT, CDR2 YENEEA. V shed 0 bases and J shed 9 bases, with 9 bases lying between them. The CDR3 spans 13 residues. The CDR3 bases are TGTGCCAGCAGCTTAGAGGATGTGGGTGAGCAGTTCTTC. Translated: CASSLEDVGEQFF.

The CDR3 loop reads CASSPPRTRDRNQPQHF. The CDR3 DNA is TGTGCCAGTAGTCCCCCTAGGACAAGAGACCGCAATCAGCCCCAGCATTTT. The chain recombines TRBV19 with TRBJ1-5; possibly TRBD1 for D (5 bases). Trimming pared 5 bases from V and 2 bases from J, leaving 19 bases between. Germline V lookup: CDR1 LNHDA, CDR2 SQIVND (reference sequence). This CDR3 is 17 amino acids long.

J is TRBJ1-1 and V is TRBV5-4; D gene uncertain. The V gene lost 4 bases and the J gene lost 5 bases, with 12 bases spanning the gap. CDR1 and CDR2 (germline): SGHNT, YYREEE (reference sequence). The CDR3 spans 13 residues. CDR3 nucleotide sequence: TGTGCCAGCAGCAACGGACCGGAAACTGAAGCTTTCTTT. It encodes CASSNGPETEAFF.

The rearrangement links TRBV5-6 to TRBJ2-3; D uncertain. Germline V gene lookup returns CDR1 SGHDT and CDR2 YYEEEE. Between the trimmed V and J ends, which lost 0 bases and 6 bases, there was a span of 8 bases. The CDR3 length is 13 residues. In DNA, the CDR3 is TGTGCCAGCAGCTTGGTCAGCGTCGATACGCAGTATTTT. It specifies CASSLVSVDTQYF.

This clone was counted a few times. The CDR3 loop is CASSSGGQDLPASGNTIYF. CDR3 nucleotides: TGTGCCAGCAGCTCCGGGGGACAGGACCTACCCGCCTCTGGAAACACCATATATTTT. The chain links TRBV5-6 to TRBJ1-3; TRBD1 aligns across 8 bases. There are 19 residues in the CDR3. The V segment lost 3 bases and the J segment 0 bases; nucleotides outside the gene matches: 14. CDR1 and CDR2 (germline): SGHDT, YYEEEE.

The chain uses TRBV27 and TRBJ2-3; 10 nucleotides align to TRBD2. V was clipped by 6 bases and J by 4 bases; unmatched bases: 10. The germline CDR1 and CDR2 sequences are MNHEY and SMNVEV (reference sequence). The CDR3 is 16 amino acids. The CDR3 bases are TGTGCCAGCAGCCTCCTCACTAGCGGGGTAGCAGATACGCAGTATTTT. Amino acid sequence: CASSLLTSGVADTQYF.

As DNA, the CDR3 is TGTGCCAGCAGCCCTGATGGGGGGCGCGGAGATGAGCAGTTCTTC. Its protein product is CASSPDGGRGDEQFF. J is TRBJ2-1 and V is TRBV9; tentatively, D is TRBD1 or TRBD2 (6 bases each). Germline V gene sequence: CDR1 SGDLS, CDR2 YYNGEE. Trimming took off 4 bases at V and 8 bases at J, with 19 bases between the two ends. The CDR3 extends over 15 amino acids. Full variable domain (outside the CDR3, taken from reference TRBV9 and TRBJ2-1): DSGVTQTPKHLITATGQRVTLRCSPRSGDLSVYWYQQSLDQGLQFLIQYYNGEERAKGNILERFSAQQFPDLHSELNLSSLELGDSALYFCASSPDGGRGDEQFFGPGTRLTVL.

The chain recombines TRBV6-1 with TRBJ1-1; D might be TRBD1 (5 bases). Germline V gives CDR1 MNHNS, CDR2 SASEGT. Trimming removed 1 base from V and 5 bases from J, with 14 bases in between. The CDR3 has 15 amino acids. CDR3 in DNA: TGTGCCAGCAGTGAAGATACTTCGGGGGGAACTGAAGCTTTCTTT. Amino acids: CASSEDTSGGTEAFF.

The J gene is TRBJ1-2, the V gene TRBV19, with D unresolved. The CDR3 consists of 15 residues. V lost 5 bases to trimming and J lost 4 bases, with 17 bases between them. CDR1 and CDR2 from the germline V gene are LNHDA and SQIVND (reference sequence). DNA of the CDR3: TGTGCCAGTAGTCCACGACAAGGGAACAGCTATGGCTACACCTTC. Translation gives CASSPRQGNSYGYTF.

This clone has more than one count but fewer than ten. The rearrangement uses TRBV11-2 and TRBJ2-1; no reliable D call. CDR1 and CDR2 (germline): SGHAT, FQNNGV. The germline V and J ends were trimmed by 5 bases and 0 bases, with 11 bases remaining between them. CDR3 size: 15 residues. The CDR3 bases are TGTGCCAGCAGCCTTACCAGGAGCTCCTACAATGAGCAGTTCTTC. It translates to CASSLTRSSYNEQFF.

V usage is TRBV11-2 and J usage is TRBJ1-5; D unresolved. V lost 6 bases and J lost 7, with 31 bases in between. CDR1 SGHAT and CDR2 FQNNGV come from the germline V gene. The CDR3 runs to 19 residues. CDR3: CASSPFVFGLGSLGQPQHF. CDR3 bases: TGTGCCAGCAGTCCATTCGTATTTGGTTTGGGGTCATTGGGGCAGCCCCAGCATTTT.

The V call is TRBV19, the J call TRBJ2-3; 9 bases match TRBD1. Germline assignment: CDR1 LNHDA and CDR2 SQIVND (reference sequence). Trimming cost V 4 bases and J 6 bases; bases outside gene matches: 11. This CDR3 has 16 residues. This chain's CDR3 is CASSTHDRGDRDTQYF. The CDR3 bases are TGTGCCAGTAGTACGCACGACAGGGGGGATCGCGATACGCAGTATTTT.

This chain links TRBV7-8 with TRBJ2-2; 11 nucleotides agree with TRBD1. The CDR3 runs 16 residues. V shed 3 bases and J 3 bases; nucleotides not matched to a gene: 3. Germline CDR1 SGHVS, CDR2 FQNEAQ. The CDR3 here is CASSFWGQGDTGELFF. The CDR3 DNA follows: TGTGCCAGCAGCTTTTGGGGACAGGGGGACACCGGGGAGCTGTTTTTT.

This CDR3 reads CAWTGPSDYEQYF. The CDR3 DNA sequence: TGTGCCTGGACAGGCCCTTCCGACTACGAGCAGTACTTC. The rearrangement uses TRBV30 and TRBJ2-7; no definite D call. CDR3 length: 13 amino acids. CDR1 and CDR2 (germline): GTSNPN, SVGIG (reference sequence). V was clipped by 4 bases and J by 3 bases, with 13 bases between them. The variable domain in full, with the rest retrieved from reference TRBV30 and TRBJ2-7, is SQTIHQWPATLVQPVGSPLSLECTVEGTSNPNLYWYRQAAGRGLQLLFYSVGIGQISSEVPQNLSASRPQDRQFILSSKKLLLSDSGFYLCAWTGPSDYEQYFGPGTRLTVT.

The rearrangement links TRBV23-1 to TRBJ1-3, with 7 bases that match TRBD1. TRBV23-1 is assigned to the ORF class and has an uncertain function. CDR3 length: 18 amino acids. V was clipped by 2 bases and J by 4 bases; unmatched bases: 14. CDR3 DNA sequence: TGCGCCAGCAGTCAACAGCCGAGAGTTGTGACAGGGGGAAACACCATATATTTT. The encoded protein is CASSQQPRVVTGGNTIYF.

This chain uses TRBV6-5 with TRBJ2-1; D may be TRBD2 (6 bases). CDR3 length equals 14 residues. The ends were cut back, 2 bases at V and 12 bases at J, with 17 bases in the middle. Germline V gene data show CDR1 as MNHEY and CDR2 as SVGAGI. The CDR3 sequence: CASSYGTAPSAQFF. In DNA form, the CDR3 reads TGTGCCAGCAGTTACGGTACGGCCCCTAGCGCGCAGTTCTTC.

The rearrangement joins TRBV19 to TRBJ1-5; 7 nucleotides match TRBD1. The CDR3 extends over 14 amino acids. V gave up 5 bases and J gave up 3 bases; unmatched junction bases: 4. Germline V gene sequence: CDR1 LNHDA, CDR2 SQIVND (reference sequence). In DNA form, the CDR3 reads TGTGCCAGTAGTCCCGGACAGGTCAATCAGCCCCAGCATTTT. It yields the protein CASSPGQVNQPQHF.

CDR3 sequence (DNA): TGTGCCAGCAGCGGACAGCTAAACACCGGGGAGCTGTTTTTT. Amino acid sequence: CASSGQLNTGELFF. J is TRBJ2-2 and V is TRBV9; D might be TRBD1 (5 bases). CDR1 SGDLS and CDR2 YYNGEE come from the germline V gene. V lost 3 bases and J lost 2, with 8 bases in between. The CDR3 totals 14 residues.

The V and J genes are TRBV2 and TRBJ2-3, with unresolved D. Trimming took 6 bases from V and 2 from J, leaving 21 bases between them. Germline CDR1 and CDR2: SNHLY and FYNNEI. The CDR3 spans 17 residues. The CDR3 sequence is CASSPGVAHLNTDTQYF. The CDR3 nucleotides are TGTGCCAGCAGCCCCGGTGTGGCCCATTTAAACACAGATACGCAGTATTTT.

The V and J genes are TRBV6-5 and TRBJ2-5, with a weak D call TRBD1 (6 bases). Germline CDR1 MNHEY, CDR2 SVGAGI. Trimming took 6 bases from V and 0 from J, leaving 11 bases between them. The CDR3 is 14 residues long. The CDR3: CASRAGQNQETQYF. The CDR3 nucleotides are TGTGCCAGCAGGGCAGGACAGAACCAAGAGACCCAGTACTTC.

The chain has TRBV6-5 and TRBJ2-7, with no clear D. Germline V gene sequence: CDR1 MNHEY, CDR2 SVGAGI. V lost 2 bases, J lost 6 bases, and 2 bases lay in between. The CDR3 length is 10 residues. DNA of the CDR3: TGTGCCAGCAGTTACCCCGAGCAGTACTTC. Residues: CASSYPEQYF.

The chain has TRBV30 and TRBJ1-5, with 7 bases identical to TRBD1. V shed 2 bases and J 6 bases; nucleotides not matched to a gene: 10. Germline values: CDR1 GTSNPN, CDR2 SVGIG (reference sequence). CDR3 length: 15 amino acids. The chain's CDR3 is CAWSTMTGRGQPQHF. CDR3 sequence (DNA): TGTGCCTGGAGTACAATGACAGGGAGGGGTCAGCCCCAGCATTTT.

The chain uses TRBV7-9 and TRBJ1-1; 8 nucleotides line up with TRBD1. This CDR3 region has 13 residues. V was clipped by 5 bases and J by 3 bases; unmatched bases: 2. The germline V gene encodes CDR1 SEHNR and CDR2 FQNEAQ (reference sequence). CDR3 in amino acids: CASSTQGDTEAFF. In nucleotides, the CDR3 is TGTGCCAGCAGCACACAGGGGGACACTGAAGCTTTCTTT.

The chain links TRBV4-1 to TRBJ2-1; 7 bases are shared with TRBD2. V lost 3 bases, J lost 13 bases, and 12 bases stayed unmatched. The germline CDR1 and CDR2 sequences are MGHRA and YSYEKL. CDR3 length: 14 residues. CDR3 bases: TGCGCCAGCAGCCAGGGTTTGGTGGGGACTACCCAGTTCTTC. Translation: CASSQGLVGTTQFF.

This clone was seen a handful of times. The genes are TRBV7-8 and TRBJ2-3; 13 bases align to TRBD2. CDR1 and CDR2 from the germline V gene are SGHVS and FQNEAQ. After removal of 0 bases from V and 6 bases from J, the junction contained 6 bases not matched to a gene. The CDR3 has 17 amino acids. This CDR3 reads CASSLAGLAGDRDTQYF. The CDR3 DNA reads as TGTGCCAGCAGCTTAGCTGGACTAGCGGGGGATCGGGATACGCAGTATTTT.

This chain links TRBV23-1 with TRBJ1-5; D not resolved. TRBV23-1 has ORF status, its function being uncertain. V was pared by 4 bases and J by 2 bases, with 18 bases between. This CDR3 is built from 17 residues. CDR3 in amino acids: CASSRRACASGNQPQHF. The CDR3, as DNA: TGCGCCAGCAGTCGTCGGGCGTGTGCGTCAGGCAATCAGCCCCAGCATTTT.

DNA of the CDR3: TGCGCCAGCAGCCAACAGGGTGGGGAATCACCCCTCCACTTT. Encoded protein: CASSQQGGESPLHF. The chain couples TRBV4-3 to TRBJ1-6; D is perhaps TRBD1 (5 bases). Looked up from germline, CDR1 is LGHNA and CDR2 is YSLEER. This CDR3 spans 14 amino acids. Trimming took 2 bases from V and 10 from J, leaving 12 bases between them.

The chain carries TRBV7-9 and TRBJ2-3, with D possibly being TRBD2 (5 bases). The germline V gene has CDR1 SEHNR and CDR2 FQNEAQ (reference sequence). Between the trimmed V and J ends, which lost 5 bases and 0 bases, there was a span of 15 bases. This CDR3 comprises 16 residues. CDR3 sequence (DNA): TGTGCCAGCAGCGGGAAGAGGAGGATTAGCACAGATACGCAGTATTTT. This sequence encodes CASSGKRRISTDTQYF.

V and J are TRBV2 and TRBJ2-7; D perhaps matches TRBD1 (5 bases). The germline V gene encodes CDR1 SNHLY and CDR2 FYNNEI. This CDR3 contains 12 residues. V lost 5 bases and J lost 3, with 8 bases in between. CDR3 protein: CASSTDSYEQYF. The DNA for the CDR3 is TGTGCCAGCAGTACCGACAGCTACGAGCAGTACTTC.

This clone has a handful of counts. The chain links TRBV7-9 to TRBJ1-6; 10 nucleotides align to TRBD1. Trimming at V came to 5 bases and at J to 9 bases, leaving 7 bases not matched to a gene. Germline V gives CDR1 SEHNR, CDR2 FQNEAQ (reference sequence). The CDR3 spans 15 residues. CDR3 coding DNA: TGTGCCAGCAGCCCAGACAGGGGGCTGGGTTCACCCCTCCACTTT. It encodes CASSPDRGLGSPLHF. The full variable domain, in which reference TRBV7-9 and TRBJ1-6 provide the parts outside the CDR3, is DTGVSQNPRHKITKRGQNVTFRCDPISEHNRLYWYRQTLGQGPEFLTYFQNEAQLEKSRLLSDRFSAERPKGSFSTLEIQRTEQGDSAMYLCASSPDRGLGSPLHFGNGTRLTVT.